The clone carrying this TCR beta chain has just a few counts. Its specificity is unknown. Expressed TCRB transcripts were sequenced because the entire RNA isolate underwent reverse transcription. The protocol was immunoSEQ multiplex PCR, while the TCRdb copy is restricted to in-frame clones and leaves out a portion. This sample has around 180,000 clones, with about 13% found just once. The sample belongs to a study of beta chain features in type 1 diabetes. Study-wide results and caveats: In every one of the four CD4+ subsets, TCRB CDR3s were moderately but significantly shorter in Type 1 diabetes patients.

CD45RO/CCR7/CD25/CD127/CD95/CD27 staining was used to isolate CD4+ naive, central memory, regulatory and stem cell-like memory cells by sorting. CDR1 and CDR2 from the germline V gene are SQVTM and ANQGSEA. Germline trimming cut 6 bases from V and 6 bases from J; bases unmatched to any gene: 10. The CDR3 consists of 13 residues. The V call is TRBV29-1, the J call TRBJ1-2, with TRBD1 identical over 7 bases. The clonotype comes from a young woman in good health. Sequenced material: central memory CD4+ T cells from blood. Written as DNA, the CDR3 is TGCAGCGTGGAGAGACAGGGCAGGGATGGCTACACCTTC. Protein sequence: CSVERQGRDGYTF.